This TCR beta chain is from a study of identical twins. Points from the study as a whole: Models underpredicted monozygotic twin sharing of out-of-frame TCR alpha.

The sample holds a few counts of this clonotype. What it binds is unknown. TCRdb passed the 5' RACE reads through MiXCR, listing each CDR3 protein once. The table includes roughly 290,000 distinct CDR3 sequences, around 8.8% detected once. This same sample was also part of a study on yellow fever vaccine responses in identical twins.

The sequenced sample consisted of memory (CD45RO+) T cells sorted from blood. The sequence was collected from a woman aged 18-29 years in good health.

The CDR3 region has the DNA TGTGCCAGCAGCTCCCAGCCGGGACAATTGAACACTGAAGCTTTCTTT. Its protein product is CASSSQPGQLNTEAFF. V is TRBV7-6 and J is TRBJ1-1; D possibly corresponds to TRBD1 (6 bases). The length of the CDR3 is 16 residues. V lost 4 bases, J lost 0 bases, and 15 bases lay in between. Germline CDR1 and CDR2: SGHVS and FNYEAQ.